This record concerns one T cell receptor (beta chain) sequence. Time point given: after dendritic cell vaccination, including at tumor progression/relapse. The sample comes from a study of glioma-infiltrating T cells after dendritic cell vaccination. Study overall: The vaccine used monocyte-derived dendritic cells pulsed overnight with autologous tumor lysate.

Germline V gene lookup returns CDR1 MNHNS and CDR2 SASEGT. V dropped 4 bases and J dropped 5; count of bases not matched to a gene: 4. The CDR3 sequence is 15 residues long. The primer mix had 60 V beta and 13 J beta primers. Data came from immunoSEQ multiplex PCR; TCRdb stores just in-frame clones and leaves some out. The table shows 90,000 to 140,000 clones, with 90% occurring only once. The starting material was blood, obtained after dendritic cell vaccination. The sequence was collected from a human donor with glioblastoma. This chain uses TRBV6-1 with TRBJ1-6, with 8 bases matching TRBD1. The DNA for the CDR3 is TGTGCCAGCAGTGTCAGACAGGGGAATAATTCACCCCTCCACTTT. It specifies CASSVRQGNNSPLHF.